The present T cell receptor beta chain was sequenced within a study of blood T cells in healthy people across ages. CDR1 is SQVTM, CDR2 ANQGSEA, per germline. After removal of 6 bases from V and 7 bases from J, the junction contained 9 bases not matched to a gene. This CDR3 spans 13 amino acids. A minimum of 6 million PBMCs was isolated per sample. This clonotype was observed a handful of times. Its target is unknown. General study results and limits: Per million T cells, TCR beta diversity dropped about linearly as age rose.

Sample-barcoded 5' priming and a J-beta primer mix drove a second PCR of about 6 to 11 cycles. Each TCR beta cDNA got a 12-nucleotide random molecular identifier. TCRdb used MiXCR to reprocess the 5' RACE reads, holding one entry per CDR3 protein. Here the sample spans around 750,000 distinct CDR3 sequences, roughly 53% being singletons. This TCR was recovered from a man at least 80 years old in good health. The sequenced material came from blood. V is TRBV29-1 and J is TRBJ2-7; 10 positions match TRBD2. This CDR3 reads CSVRAGGPGEQYF. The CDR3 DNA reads TGCAGCGTCCGAGCGGGAGGGCCAGGGGAGCAGTACTTC.